The 27 T cell receptor beta chains presented below share a single source sample, sequenced in a study of cytotoxic CD8 clonotypes in ibrutinib-treated CLL. The table came from immunoSEQ multiplex PCR; TCRdb's copy has only in-frame clones and leaves some out. The sample has under 200,000 clones; roughly four fifths are singletons. The sequences come from PBMCs, collected after 12 months of ibrutinib treatment. These receptors were collected from a human donor with chronic lymphocytic leukemia.

This clone has a handful of counts. The chain has TRBV4-3 and TRBJ2-2; D not certain. V was cut by 0 bases and J by 4 bases, with 15 bases left in between. Per the germline V gene, CDR1 is LGHNA and CDR2 is YSLEER. CDR3 length: 17 residues. The CDR3 here is CASSQEPGTVFTGELFF. As DNA, the CDR3 is TGCGCCAGCAGCCAAGAACCCGGCACCGTATTCACCGGGGAGCTGTTTTTT.

This chain uses TRBV10-3 with TRBJ2-2; the D is unclear. Trimming stripped 11 bases from V and 0 bases from J, with 7 bases between. The CDR3 sequence is 12 residues long. Germline CDR1 and CDR2: ENHRY and SYGVKD. The DNA of the CDR3 is TGTGCCTCCAACACGAACACCGGGGAGCTGTTTTTT. This translates into CASNTNTGELFF.

This clone came up once. V usage is TRBV6-6 and J usage is TRBJ1-6, with D perhaps matching TRBD1 (6 bases). The CDR3 extends over 14 amino acids. Germline CDR1 is MNHNY and CDR2 is SVGAGI (reference sequence). With 4 bases removed from V and 9 bases from J, the gap between germline ends came to 13 bases. The CDR3 sequence is CASSSPGDVSPLHF. The CDR3, as DNA: TGTGCCAGCAGTTCTCCAGGGGATGTTTCACCCCTCCACTTT.

The rearrangement uses TRBV27 and TRBJ2-2, with D possibly TRBD2 on 7 matching bases. Between the trimmed V and J ends, which lost 7 bases and 2 bases, there was a span of 26 bases. The V gene's germline CDR1 is MNHEY and CDR2 SMNVEV (reference sequence). This CDR3 has 19 residues. The CDR3 loop reads CASTASRGGPSKNTGELFF. The CDR3 bases are TGTGCCAGCACTGCTAGTAGGGGGGGCCCATCAAAAAACACCGGGGAGCTGTTTTTT.

The V call is TRBV5-5, the J call TRBJ1-5; TRBD1 agrees at 7 bases. In germline, CDR1 is SGHKS, CDR2 YYEKEE (reference sequence). The CDR3 contains 15 residues. The trim removed 4 bases at V and 4 bases at J, leaving 8 bases unmatched. The CDR3 bases are TGTGCCAGCAGCCTCAGGGACAGCGGAAATCAGCCCCAGCATTTT. Its translation is CASSLRDSGNQPQHF.

The V and J genes are TRBV28 and TRBJ2-3, with 8 positions matching TRBD1. From germline, CDR1 is MDHEN and CDR2 SYDVKM. With 5 bases clipped from V and 1 base from J, the junction kept 5 bases outside the gene matches. This CDR3 region has 15 residues. The CDR3 loop is CASSTPGQGTDTQYF. The CDR3 DNA follows: TGTGCCAGCAGTACACCGGGACAGGGCACAGATACGCAGTATTTT.

The chain joins TRBV7-9 to TRBJ1-6; D is possibly TRBD1 (5 bases). V was clipped by 6 bases and J by 0 bases, with 9 bases between them. Germline CDR1 reads SEHNR; CDR2 reads FQNEAQ (reference sequence). The CDR3 is 15 residues long. The CDR3 region is CASSPGSSYNSPLHF. The CDR3 DNA reads as TGTGCCAGCAGTCCAGGGAGCTCCTATAATTCACCCCTCCACTTT.

This rearrangement joins TRBV7-2 to TRBJ1-2; D unclear. The length of the CDR3 is 13 residues. V gave up 0 bases and J gave up 10 bases, with 12 bases separating them. Germline assignment: CDR1 SGHTA and CDR2 FQGNSA. The CDR3 is CASSLAWLGFYTF. The CDR3 region has the DNA TGTGCCAGCAGCTTAGCGTGGCTCGGGTTCTACACCTTC.

The chain employs TRBV1 and TRBJ1-5; the table gives TRBD1 as D, unverified against the DNA. TRBV1 is reported as a pseudogene. The CDR3 has 23 residues. In DNA form, the CDR3 reads TGCACCAGCAGCCAAGAACCCCCGCCTCTGGACAGGGGGTCAAAAATAGGCAATCAGCCCCAGCATTTT. Residues: CTSSQEPPPLDRGSKIGNQPQHF.

The chain has TRBV21-1 and TRBJ1-4; TRBD1, as called in the table, went unchecked against the DNA. TRBV21-1 represents a pseudogene. This CDR3 is 15 amino acids long. CDR3 nucleotide sequence: TGTGCCAGCAGCAGATGGGGGGGACAGGGAGAAAAACTGTTTTTT. Translation gives CASSRWGGQGEKLFF.

This clone appeared many times. V and J are TRBV7-9 and TRBJ2-1, with 8 bases matching TRBD2. The CDR3 has 15 amino acids. Per germline, CDR1 SEHNR and CDR2 FQNEAQ (reference sequence). The J segment lost 7 bases and the V segment lost 5 bases, leaving 10 bases of the junction unmatched. The CDR3 spells CASSPQGGGWNEQFF. In nucleotides, the CDR3 is TGTGCCAGCAGCCCCCAAGGCGGGGGGTGGAATGAGCAGTTCTTC.

This chain joins TRBV19 and TRBJ1-2, with D perhaps matching TRBD1 (6 bases). There are 14 residues in the CDR3. Germline loops: CDR1 LNHDA, CDR2 SQIVND (reference sequence). Trimming pared 7 bases from V and 5 bases from J, leaving 17 bases between. CDR3 in DNA: TGTGCCAGTACTTGGTCAGGGGACGGTTATGGCTACACCTTC. This sequence encodes CASTWSGDGYGYTF.

The chain combines TRBV5-5 with TRBJ2-7; maybe TRBD1 (6 bases). V lost 1 base, J lost 3 bases, and 14 bases lay in between. Germline lookup yields CDR1 SGHKS and CDR2 YYEKEE (reference sequence). There are 15 residues in the CDR3. The chain's CDR3 is CASSLSSQGSYEQYF. As DNA, the CDR3 is TGTGCCAGCAGCTTGAGTTCTCAGGGGAGCTACGAGCAGTACTTC.

On this clone: In the same sample, other DNA sequences code for this CDR3. The rearrangement uses TRBV2 and TRBJ2-3, with D unresolved. Trimming left V 2 bases short and J 0 bases short, with 6 bases between. The CDR3 covers 14 residues. The germline V gene encodes CDR1 SNHLY and CDR2 FYNNEI. The CDR3 DNA sequence: TGTGCCAGCAGTGAATCCTGGAGCACAGATACGCAGTATTTT. Protein sequence: CASSESWSTDTQYF.

The chain recombines TRBV18 with TRBJ1-2; a weak D match, TRBD1 (5 bases). The CDR3 has 13 residues. The germline V gene has CDR1 KGHSH and CDR2 LQKENI. V lost 1 base to trimming and J lost 3 bases, with 6 bases between them. The CDR3 region has the DNA TGTGCCAGCTCACCACAACAGGACTATGGCTACACCTTC. This codes for CASSPQQDYGYTF.

The J gene is TRBJ1-1, the V gene TRBV4-1, with TRBD1 as a possible D gene (5 bases). In germline, CDR1 is MGHRA, CDR2 YSYEKL. Trimming stripped 2 bases from V and 3 bases from J, with 10 bases between. This CDR3 region has 14 residues. The CDR3 protein is CASSQFRQYTEAFF. In nucleotides, the CDR3 is TGCGCCAGCAGCCAATTCAGACAGTACACTGAAGCTTTCTTT.

The chain joins TRBV5-6 to TRBJ1-5; D not resolved. V lost 2 bases and J 2 bases, leaving 8 bases between the germline ends. The CDR3 contains 14 residues. Germline V gene sequence: CDR1 SGHDT, CDR2 YYEEEE. This chain's CDR3 is CASSFLRGNQPQHF. The CDR3 coding sequence is TGTGCCAGCAGCTTCCTACGGGGCAATCAGCCCCAGCATTTT.

This sequence joins TRBV7-9 and TRBJ2-2; D possibly corresponds to TRBD2 (5 bases). CDR1 and CDR2 (germline): SEHNR, FQNEAQ (reference sequence). CDR3 length: 13 amino acids. Trimming took 11 bases from V and 2 from J, leaving 12 bases between them. In DNA, the CDR3 is TGTGCCGAGACCGGAGGTAACACCGGGGAGCTGTTTTTT. This sequence encodes CAETGGNTGELFF.

The V and J genes are TRBV6-6 and TRBJ2-7, with D perhaps matching TRBD2 (6 bases). Germline CDR1 reads MNHNY; CDR2 reads SVGAGI (reference sequence). The ends were cut back, 5 bases at V and 0 bases at J, with 11 bases in the middle. The CDR3 contains 14 residues. The chain's CDR3 is CASSGRDSSYEQYF. CDR3 bases: TGTGCCAGCAGTGGCCGGGACTCCTCCTACGAGCAGTACTTC.

The rearrangement joins TRBV28 to TRBJ1-3, with TRBD1 as a possible D gene (6 bases). V shed 6 bases and J shed 2 bases, with 14 bases lying between them. The CDR3 is made up of 15 amino acids. Germline V gene lookup returns CDR1 MDHEN and CDR2 SYDVKM. The CDR3 sequence is CASRSGALAGNTIYF. DNA of the CDR3: TGTGCCAGCAGGTCAGGGGCGCTAGCTGGAAACACCATATATTTT.

This chain joins TRBV4-3 and TRBJ2-3, with 8 bases lining up with TRBD2. The CDR3 is 17 amino acids. V shed 0 bases and J 1 base; nucleotides not matched to a gene: 6. The V gene's germline CDR1 is LGHNA and CDR2 YSLEER. The CDR3 sequence: CASSQERGGFRTDTQYF. The CDR3, as DNA: TGCGCCAGCAGCCAAGAACGGGGGGGGTTCCGCACAGATACGCAGTATTTT.

The rearrangement uses TRBV29-1 and TRBJ2-7; 8 bases agree with TRBD1. Germline loops: CDR1 SQVTM, CDR2 ANQGSEA. Losses at the gene ends were 0 bases for V and 3 bases for J; bases not matched to a gene: 7. The CDR3 extends over 15 amino acids. In DNA, the CDR3 is TGCAGCGTTGAAGATGGTGCAGGGGGCAACTACGAGCAGTACTTC. It translates to CSVEDGAGGNYEQYF.

This clone was picked up a small number of times. The chain carries TRBV7-9 and TRBJ2-4; TRBD2 is a possible D gene (5 bases). Germline CDR1 is SEHNR and CDR2 is FQNEAQ (reference sequence). Trimming pared 5 bases from V and 3 bases from J, leaving 8 bases between. There are 13 residues in the CDR3. The CDR3 region is CASSRDDKNIQYF. DNA of the CDR3: TGTGCCAGCAGCCGGGATGACAAAAACATTCAGTACTTC.

The rearrangement links TRBV27 to TRBJ1-2, with 10 bases identical to TRBD1. J gave up 8 bases and V 9 bases, and 6 bases lay outside the gene matches. In germline, CDR1 is MNHEY, CDR2 SMNVEV (reference sequence). The CDR3 has 12 residues. The CDR3 DNA follows: TGTGCCAGTTGGACAGGGGGGGAAGGCTACACCTTC. Translated, it gives CASWTGGEGYTF.

V usage is TRBV11-3 and J usage is TRBJ2-3, with D perhaps TRBD2 (6 bases). V dropped 2 bases and J dropped 2 bases, with 11 bases sitting between them. CDR3 length: 15 residues. Germline values: CDR1 SGHNT, CDR2 YENEEA. The CDR3 sequence is CASSLQAGATDTQYF. The CDR3 DNA reads as TGTGCCAGCAGCTTACAAGCGGGCGCCACAGATACGCAGTATTTT.

The rearrangement joins TRBV4-2 to TRBJ1-2; possible D gene TRBD1, 5 bases. V shed 0 bases and J shed 4 bases, with 12 bases lying between them. The CDR3 covers 15 residues. In germline, CDR1 is LGHNA, CDR2 YNFKEQ. CDR3 protein: CASSQEAGGPYGYTF. DNA for the CDR3: TGTGCCAGCAGCCAAGAGGCCGGGGGTCCCTATGGCTACACCTTC.

The V gene is TRBV30, the J gene TRBJ1-5; D remains ambiguous. This CDR3 has 13 residues. Germline V gene data show CDR1 as GTSNPN and CDR2 as SVGIG (reference sequence). V was pared by 1 base and J by 10 bases, with 14 bases between. For the CDR3, the DNA is TGTGCCTGGAGTGAGACACTAACCGGCCCCCAGCATTTT. Its translation is CAWSETLTGPQHF. Complete variable domain (other parts from reference TRBV30 and TRBJ1-5): SQTIHQWPATLVQPVGSPLSLECTVEGTSNPNLYWYRQAAGRGLQLLFYSVGIGQISSEVPQNLSASRPQDRQFILSSKKLLLSDSGFYLCAWSETLTGPQHFGDGTRLSIL.